The rows below give T cell receptor beta chains drawn from one sample of a study of regulatory T cells in long-lasting Graves disease. TCRdb analysed the multiplex PCR reads with MiXCR anew, one entry per CDR3 protein. The table lists around 400,000 distinct CDR3 sequences, 15% of them singletons. The sample also formed part of further work on T cells in Graves' hyperthyroidism and ophthalmopathy.

The material sequenced was peripheral blood mononuclear cells (PBMCs), taken at new diagnosis, from a patient treated with antithyroid drugs. The receptor set was obtained from a woman in her forties with Graves disease. CDR3s include the opening cysteine and the closing phenylalanine or tryptophan. The order of the fields is V gene, J gene, clone size, D gene, CDR3 DNA, CDR3 protein. The D gene is left open where the match is weak. A row's size may be missing; if present it is once, few, many or a size class.

>TRBV6-1|TRBJ1-3|many|TRBD1
TGTGCCAGCAGCGGACAGGGGTCTGGAAACACCATATATTTT
CASSGQGSGNTIYF
>TRBV19|TRBJ2-1|few|TRBD2
TGTGCCAGTAGTACTAGCGGGAGGGCCGCCGGGGAGCAGTTCTTC
CASSTSGRAAGEQFF
>TRBV20-1|TRBJ2-7|-|-
TGCAGTGCTAGAAAGGGGTCTAGCAGTTACAATGAGCAGTACTTC
CSARKGSSSYNEQYF
>TRBV27|TRBJ2-3|many|-
TGTGCCAGCAGTTTAACAGGCACCCGCACAGATACGCAGTATTTT
CASSLTGTRTDTQYF
>TRBV7-2|TRBJ1-5|many|-
TGTGCCAGCAGCTTATTCGGACAGAACAATCAGCCCCAGCATTTT
CASSLFGQNNQPQHF
>TRBV20-1|TRBJ2-3|-|-
TGCAGTGCTGCGGGGGCCGGGCCCACGGATACGCAGTATTTT
CSAAGAGPTDTQYF
>TRBV6-5|TRBJ1-2|many|-
TGTGCCAGCAGTTACTCGATGAAGGGGGATCATGGCTACACCTTC
CASSYSMKGDHGYTF
>TRBV19|TRBJ2-2|many|-
TGTGCCAGCAGCATAGGTACCGGGGAGCTGTTTTTT
CASSIGTGELFF
>TRBV30|TRBJ1-6|many|-
TGTGCCTGGAGTGTGGGACGATCGGGGGGTTCACCCCTCCACTTT
CAWSVGRSGGSPLHF
>TRBV27|TRBJ1-5|many|TRBD1
TGTGCCAGCAGTCGACAGGGGGCCAATCAGCCCCAGCATTTT
CASSRQGANQPQHF
>TRBV29-1|TRBJ1-1|-|-
TGCAGCGTTGTAACAGGATCTGAAGCTTTCTTT
CSVVTGSEAFF
>TRBV6-5|TRBJ2-1|many|-
TGTGCCAGCAGTTACCGTGAGACTAGATCCAATGAGCAGTTCTTC
CASSYRETRSNEQFF
>TRBV5-1|TRBJ2-3|many|-
TGCGCCAGCACCCCGCGGAGCACAGATACGCAGTATTTT
CASTPRSTDTQYF
>TRBV10-2|TRBJ2-5|-|-
TGCGCCAGCGCTCTCAGGGCCCAGGAGACCCAGTACTTC
CASALRAQETQYF
>TRBV28|TRBJ2-3|many|TRBD2
TGTGCCAGCAGTTTCTTTCTAGCGGGATGGGCAGATACGCAGTATTTT
CASSFFLAGWADTQYF
>TRBV9|TRBJ2-5|many|TRBD2
TGTGCCAGCAGCGTAGGTTCTAGCGGGGCCCAAGAGACCCAGTACTTC
CASSVGSSGAQETQYF
>TRBV27|TRBJ2-6|many|-
TGTGCCAGCAGTTTCTTTGGGGCCAACGTCCTGACTTTC
CASSFFGANVLTF
>TRBV15|TRBJ2-7|-|-
TGTGCCACCAGCAGAGGGGGGGAGGGACACGCCTACGAGCAGTACTTC
CATSRGGEGHAYEQYF
>TRBV4-2|TRBJ2-7|-|-
TGTGCCAGCAGCCAAGATGGGGGGGCGCGTGAGCAGTACTTC
CASSQDGGAREQYF
>TRBV2|TRBJ2-1|-|-
TGTGCCAGCACCCCGTCATTCGTACAGTTCTTC
CASTPSFVQFF
>TRBV7-9|TRBJ1-2|many|TRBD1
TGTGCCAGCAGCCCGGACAGGCTTAACTATGGCTACACCTTC
CASSPDRLNYGYTF
>TRBV27|TRBJ2-7|many|TRBD2
TGTGCCAGCAAAGGCGGGAGGGACCGGAAAACACACTACGAGCAGTACTTC
CASKGGRDRKTHYEQYF
>TRBV7-8|TRBJ1-5|few|-
TGTGCCAGCAGCTTAGGAAGGACACCCCAGATCAATCAGCCCCAGCATTTT
CASSLGRTPQINQPQHF
>TRBV6-2/TRBV6-3|TRBJ1-4|many|-
TGTGCCAGCATCCCGGCTGGAACTAATGAAAAACTGTTTTTT
CASIPAGTNEKLFF
>TRBV9|TRBJ2-3|few|-
TGTGCCAGCAGCGTGGCTAGCGGCACAGATACGCAGTATTTT
CASSVASGTDTQYF
>TRBV12-3/TRBV12-4|TRBJ2-1|many|-
TGTGCCAGCAGTTTGGAGACAGGGGAATTAGCGGGAGAGCCCTTTCCAAGCTCCTACAATGAGCAGTTCTTC
CASSLETGELAGEPFPSSYNEQFF
>TRBV6-2/TRBV6-3|TRBJ2-2|few|TRBD2
TGTGCCAGCAGTTTTGTGCCGGGACTAGCGGGAGGGCTGGACACCGGGGAGCTGTTTTTT
CASSFVPGLAGGLDTGELFF
>TRBV3-1|TRBJ2-7|many|-
TGTGCCAGCAGCCAAGGGGTCGGGAGTACGCGTGAGCAGTACTTC
CASSQGVGSTREQYF
>TRBV11-2|TRBJ2-7|many|TRBD2
TGTGCCAGCAGCTTAATTCGACCAACCGCGCGGCTAGCGGAGGCCTACGAGCAGTACTTC
CASSLIRPTARLAEAYEQYF
>TRBV2|TRBJ2-1|many|-
TGTGCCAGCAGTTCACTGGACAGTTACAATGAGCAGTTCTTC
CASSSLDSYNEQFF
>TRBV28|TRBJ2-7|many|TRBD1
TGTGCCAGCAGTGCCGACAGGGGACCCTTGGGCGAGCAGTACTTC
CASSADRGPLGEQYF
>TRBV5-1|TRBJ2-7|-|TRBD1
TGCGCCAGCAGCTATACGACAGGGGAGGCCTACGAGCAGTACTTC
CASSYTTGEAYEQYF
>TRBV27|TRBJ1-5|-|-
TGTGCCAGCAGTTCGGACAGTCGATATAGCAATCAGCCCCAGCATTTT
CASSSDSRYSNQPQHF
>TRBV18|TRBJ2-3|many|-
TGTGCCAGCTCAAAGGGACTGCCGCCCTCAGATACGCAGTATTTT
CASSKGLPPSDTQYF
>TRBV30|TRBJ1-1|many|-
TGTGCCTGGGAGGACACTAGGAACACTGAAGCTTTCTTT
CAWEDTRNTEAFF
>TRBV7-9|TRBJ2-1|many|TRBD1
TGTGCCAGCAGCCCGTCGGACAGGAATGAGCAGTTCTTC
CASSPSDRNEQFF
>TRBV2|TRBJ1-4|many|-
TGTGCCAGCAGTGATTTCGAAAAACTGTTTTTT
CASSDFEKLFF
>TRBV19|TRBJ2-1|-|TRBD1
TGTGCCAGTAGTATACGGGGACAGGGGGCAGGGGTGGCTTACAATGAGCAGTTCTTC
CASSIRGQGAGVAYNEQFF
>TRBV28|TRBJ2-7|many|-
TGTGCCAGCAGCGTCATACCAGGACCTCTCATTCTTTACGAGCAGTACTTC
CASSVIPGPLILYEQYF